The 9 T cell receptor beta chains presented below share a single source sample, sequenced in a study of CD8+ T cells in alopecia areata. Treatment described: oral pan-JAK inhibitor, 5-10 mg twice daily. RNA was extracted and reverse transcribed into cDNA as the sequencing template. Clones were sequenced by immunoSEQ multiplex PCR, and TCRdb holds only the in-frame ones, with some missing. Of 200,000 or so clones listed, roughly two fifths are singletons. The sequencing used CD4+ T cells sorted from blood, collected at approximately week 30, from a patient treated with tofacitinib. The receptors were gathered from a human donor with alopecia areata.

The sample holds a few counts of this clone. The J gene is TRBJ1-6, the V gene TRBV29-1; TRBD1 agrees at 8 bases. This CDR3 spans 13 amino acids. The V gene end was trimmed by 5 bases and the J gene end by 9 bases; junction bases not matched to a gene: 6. Looked up from germline, CDR1 is SQVTM and CDR2 is ANQGSEA. CDR3 DNA: TGCAGCGTTCAGCAGGGGGCAGGTTCACCCCTCCACTTT. It is translated as CSVQQGAGSPLHF. Variable domain in full (rest from reference TRBV29-1 and TRBJ1-6): SAVISQKPSRDICQRGTSLTIQCQVDSQVTMMFWYRQQPGQSLTLIATANQGSEATYESGFVIDKFPISRPNLTFSTLTVSNMSPEDSSIYLCSVQQGAGSPLHFGNGTRLTVT.

V gene TRBV11-1 combines with J gene TRBJ2-1; 7 bases align to TRBD1. Germline V gene data show CDR1 as SGHAT and CDR2 as FQDESV (reference sequence). This CDR3 is 14 amino acids long. Germline trimming cut 5 bases from V and 8 bases from J; bases unmatched to any gene: 9. The CDR3 spells CASSLTGNFYEQFF. The CDR3 nucleotides are TGTGCCAGCAGCCTGACAGGGAATTTCTATGAGCAGTTCTTC.

This rearrangement joins TRBV29-1 to TRBJ1-4; TRBD1 matches 7 bases. Germline CDR1 and CDR2: SQVTM and ANQGSEA. V was pared by 6 bases and J by 5 bases, with 12 bases of the junction left unmatched. This CDR3 contains 15 residues. As DNA, the CDR3 is TGCAGCGTATTACCCCGGACAGGCCGAAATGAAAAACTGTTTTTT. Protein: CSVLPRTGRNEKLFF.

The rearrangement joins TRBV6-6 to TRBJ2-5; perhaps TRBD1 as D (7 bases). The V end lost 7 bases, the J end lost 5 bases, and 14 bases lay between the germline ends. CDR3 length equals 13 residues. Germline V gene data show CDR1 as MNHNY and CDR2 as SVGAGI (reference sequence). This CDR3 reads CASKAGGRETQYF. In DNA, the CDR3 is TGTGCCAGCAAGGCAGGGGGGAGGGAGACCCAGTACTTC.

This chain joins TRBV7-9 and TRBJ2-7; 12 bases fit TRBD2. Germline loops: CDR1 SEHNR, CDR2 FQNEAQ (reference sequence). V dropped 5 bases and J dropped 0; count of bases not matched to a gene: 8. The CDR3 is 17 residues long. CDR3 sequence reads: CASSMGLAGSFSYEQYF. The CDR3 DNA reads TGTGCCAGCAGCATGGGACTAGCGGGTTCCTTCTCCTACGAGCAGTACTTC.

The chain is built from TRBV19 and TRBJ1-1, with D perhaps TRBD1 (5 bases). The CDR3 extends over 15 amino acids. Germline V gives CDR1 LNHDA, CDR2 SQIVND (reference sequence). The ends were cut back, 3 bases at V and 5 bases at J, with 16 bases in the middle. This chain's CDR3 is CASSIAGTVGTEAFF. CDR3 coding DNA: TGTGCCAGTAGTATCGCCGGGACGGTTGGTACTGAAGCTTTCTTT.

This clone has just a few counts. A read error may account for a junction end that differs from germline. The rearrangement uses TRBV7-7 and TRBJ2-1; 9 bases map to TRBD2. Germline CDR1 SSHAT, CDR2 FNYEAQ (reference sequence). The CDR3 is 16 amino acids. The CDR3 reads CASSLEAGLADGEQFF. The DNA for the CDR3 is TGTGCTAGCAGCTTAGAGGCGGGACTAGCAGACGGCGAGCAGTTCTTC.

The sample holds a few counts of this clone. J is TRBJ1-1 and V is TRBV18; TRBD1 aligns across 8 bases. Losses at the gene ends were 3 bases for V and 3 bases for J; bases not matched to a gene: 6. Germline V CDR1 and CDR2: KGHSH, LQKENI. This CDR3 contains 15 residues. The CDR3 region is CASSPTTGGDTEAFF. The CDR3 DNA sequence: TGTGCCAGCTCACCTACTACAGGGGGGGACACTGAAGCTTTCTTT.

There are a few counts of this clone. The gene calls are TRBV18 and TRBJ2-7, with TRBD2 matching over 9 bases. Germline V gene data show CDR1 as KGHSH and CDR2 as LQKENI. The V segment lost 3 bases and the J segment 7 bases; nucleotides outside the gene matches: 10. CDR3 size: 15 residues. The CDR3 protein is CASSPFGLAGQEQYF. CDR3 bases: TGTGCCAGCTCACCCTTCGGGCTAGCGGGACAGGAGCAGTACTTC.